The clone carrying this T cell receptor (gamma chain) was recorded at least ten times. The target antigen is unknown. The protein recorded in TCRdb matches a much larger clone and deviates from this DNA's translation at residue 3, suggesting a read error; the protein here is obtained by translating the DNA. Vgamma9/Vdelta2+ and Vdelta2-negative gammadelta T cells were flow-sorted from PBMC for bulk sequencing. CDR1 VINAFY and CDR2 YDVSNSKD come from the germline V gene. The CDR3 is 15 amino acids. The record originates from a study of γδ T cells in repeated Plasmodium falciparum infection. Study at large: Age- and gender-matched Australian children served as comparison for malaria-exposed Malian children. Over about 640 days, donors received four mosquito-bite P. falciparum NF54 infections. Study conclusions and caveats: Malian children's Vdelta2-negative repertoires appeared more expanded and less diverse than Australians'. Vdelta2-negative gammadelta repertoires, largely Vdelta1+, seemingly showed infection-driven waves of new clonal selection.

TCRdb made new clone calls on the multiplex PCR reads using CATT. The table shows some 13,000 gamma-chain clones, with around 1.6% occurring only once. Input material: gamma-delta T cells from blood. The chain carries TRGV5 and TRGJP2. The TCR sequence derives from a pool of human donors (malaria-infected and uninfected, not separated). The CDR3 bases are TGTGCCGCCTGGGACAGTTCACGTAGTGATTGGATCAAGACGTTT. This encodes CAAWDSSRSDWIKTF.